The next 31 T cell receptor beta chains were all read from a single sample in a study of T cells in Graves' hyperthyroidism and ophthalmopathy. RNA transcripts were the template for amplifying TCR beta CDR3 regions. Initially, a first-round RT-PCR of the TCR CDR3 employed the HTBI primer set. Each CDR3 protein is one row after TCRdb ran MiXCR on the multiplex PCR reads. The sample has some 370,000 distinct CDR3 sequences, about 17% seen once. Material for sequencing was blood. The source is a woman in her twenties or thirties with Graves' hyperthyroidism that later progressed to Graves' ophthalmopathy.

This clonotype was seen many times. The chain joins TRBV10-2 to TRBJ1-2, with D possibly being TRBD1 (5 bases). The CDR3 contains 14 residues. CDR1 WSHSY and CDR2 SAAADI come from the germline V gene. The germline V and J ends were trimmed by 7 bases and 4 bases, with 16 bases remaining between them. The CDR3 sequence is CASTPGTGLYGYTF. The CDR3 DNA sequence: TGCGCCAGCACCCCCGGGACGGGACTCTATGGCTACACCTTC.

The sample holds many counts of this clonotype. This rearrangement joins TRBV19 to TRBJ1-1; D possibly corresponds to TRBD1 (6 bases). This CDR3 region has 14 residues. CDR1 and CDR2 (germline): LNHDA, SQIVND (reference sequence). Trimming removed 7 bases from V and 1 base from J, with 13 bases in between. Written as DNA, the CDR3 is TGTGCCAGTACCAAAACCAGGGGGAACACTGAAGCTTTCTTT. This encodes CASTKTRGNTEAFF.

This clonotype came up a few times. This chain connects TRBV5-5 to TRBJ2-7; D gene unclear. Germline loops: CDR1 SGHKS, CDR2 YYEKEE (reference sequence). This CDR3 has 14 residues. The V end lost 0 bases, the J end lost 5 bases, and 12 bases lay between the germline ends. CDR3 loop: CASSLGPVANEQYF. The DNA of the CDR3 is TGTGCCAGCAGCTTGGGGCCTGTCGCCAACGAGCAGTACTTC.

This clonotype was found many times. The CDR3 DNA is TGTGCCAGCAAGGGCGGGCAGTACAATCAGCCCCAGCATTTT. It translates to CASKGGQYNQPQHF. The V gene is TRBV2, the J gene TRBJ1-5; D is ambiguous. Germline lookup yields CDR1 SNHLY and CDR2 FYNNEI. This CDR3 region has 14 residues. V lost 7 bases, J lost 3 bases, and 13 bases lay in between. The whole variable domain, filled in from reference TRBV2 and TRBJ1-5, reads EPEVTQTPSHQVTQMGQEVILRCVPISNHLYFYWYRQILGQKVEFLVSFYNNEISEKSEIFDDQFSVERPDGSNFTLKIRSTKLEDSAMYFCASKGGQYNQPQHFGDGTRLSIL.

This clonotype has ten or more counts. The rearrangement joins TRBV28 to TRBJ1-6; the D gene is possibly TRBD1 (5 bases). This CDR3 has 14 amino acids. Germline V gives CDR1 MDHEN, CDR2 SYDVKM. The V and J ends lost 2 bases and 5 bases respectively, with 7 bases between them. This CDR3 reads CASSLQGNNSPLHF. CDR3 DNA sequence: TGTGCCAGCAGTTTACAGGGTAATAATTCACCCCTCCACTTT. Full variable domain (missing parts from reference TRBV28 and TRBJ1-6): DVKVTQSSRYLVKRTGEKVFLECVQDMDHENMFWYRQDPGLGLRLIYFSYDVKMKEKGDIPEGYSVSREKKERFSLILESASTNQTSMYLCASSLQGNNSPLHFGNGTRLTVT.

Only a few counts were recorded for this clonotype. The J gene is TRBJ1-2, the V gene TRBV7-6, with D perhaps TRBD1 (6 bases). Looked up from germline, CDR1 is SGHVS and CDR2 is FNYEAQ. V dropped 5 bases and J dropped 4 bases, with 20 bases sitting between them. The CDR3 is made up of 16 amino acids. The CDR3 nucleotides are TGTGCCAGCAGCCCAGGGGTGGAGGAAGCTAGCTATGGCTACACCTTC. Translating gives CASSPGVEEASYGYTF.

Comments on this clonotype: Just one base apart from a much larger clone, this may be a read error. The CDR3 does not end in the conserved phenylalanine or tryptophan, so this is likely a read error. The chain employs TRBV6-9 and TRBJ2-1, with 10 bases fitting TRBD2. The CDR3 extends over 19 amino acids. V lost 6 bases to trimming and J lost 4 bases; unmatched junction nucleotides: 18. The germline V gene has CDR1 MNHGY and CDR2 SVAAGI. The CDR3 nucleotides are TGTGCCAGCAGCTACCGCGACAATTACTTAGCGGGGGGATACAATGAGCAGTTCCTC. It yields the protein CASSYRDNYLAGGYNEQFL.

This clonotype occurred a few times. The chain has TRBV29-1 and TRBJ2-5, with TRBD1 matching over 9 bases. The trim removed 6 bases at V and 3 bases at J, leaving 2 bases unmatched. From germline, CDR1 is SQVTM and CDR2 ANQGSEA. The CDR3 extends over 12 amino acids. The CDR3 DNA reads as TGCAGCGTGGGGGACAGGGAAGAGACCCAGTACTTC. Its protein is CSVGDREETQYF.

This clonotype was found many times. The rearrangement links TRBV11-2 to TRBJ2-7; D is perhaps TRBD1 (5 bases). CDR1 and CDR2 (germline): SGHAT, FQNNGV. CDR3 length: 16 amino acids. V was trimmed by 1 base and J by 0 bases, leaving 13 bases between them. CDR3 DNA: TGTGCCAGCAGCTTAGGTACAGGAAAGAGCTCCTACGAGCAGTACTTC. This encodes CASSLGTGKSSYEQYF.

In this sample, this clonotype turned up many times. The chain couples TRBV11-2 to TRBJ1-3, with D maybe TRBD1 (6 bases). The V gene's germline CDR1 is SGHAT and CDR2 FQNNGV. Trimming left V 1 base short and J 0 bases short, with 10 bases between. The CDR3 length is 16 residues. CDR3 nucleotides: TGTGCCAGCAGCTTAGGACAGGTCGGCTCTGGAAACACCATATATTTT. Translation gives CASSLGQVGSGNTIYF. Full variable domain (remainder filled in from reference TRBV11-2 and TRBJ1-3): EAGVAQSPRYKIIEKRQSVAFWCNPISGHATLYWYQQILGQGPKLLIQFQNNGVVDDSQLPKDRFSAERLKGVDSTLKIQPAKLEDSAVYLCASSLGQVGSGNTIYFGEGSWLTVV.

This clonotype was detected once. Without the conserved terminal phenylalanine or tryptophan, this CDR3 likely stems from a read error. V is TRBV4-2 and J is TRBJ2-7, with 7 bases aligning to TRBD2. Germline values: CDR1 LGHNA, CDR2 YNFKEQ. The CDR3 has 15 amino acids. Trimming removed 0 bases from V and 6 bases from J; junction bases left unmatched: 8. The CDR3 sequence: CASSQDWTRLREQYL. DNA for the CDR3: TGTGCCAGCAGCCAAGACTGGACTAGGCTCCGCGAGCAGTACCTC.

This sequence joins TRBV4-1 and TRBJ2-6, with 7 positions matching TRBD1. This CDR3 contains 17 residues. Trimming took 4 bases from V and 4 from J; bases not matched to a gene: 10. Germline lookup yields CDR1 MGHRA and CDR2 YSYEKL. In DNA form, the CDR3 reads TGCGCCAGCAGCCGTGGACAGGACAACTCAGGGGCCAACGTCCTGACTTTC. This gives the protein CASSRGQDNSGANVLTF.

This clonotype was recorded many times. The rearrangement uses TRBV28 and TRBJ1-5; D remains unclear. V was shortened by 6 bases and J by 6 bases, with 12 bases between the two germline ends. Germline lookup yields CDR1 MDHEN and CDR2 SYDVKM. The CDR3 has 13 amino acids. The CDR3 coding sequence is TGTGCCAGCAGCCGAGGGTGGAGTCAGCCCCAGCATTTT. It is translated as CASSRGWSQPQHF.

This clonotype was detected many times. The chain couples TRBV13 to TRBJ2-1, with unresolved D. From germline, CDR1 is PRHDT and CDR2 FYEKMQ (reference sequence). Trimming took off 1 base at V and 0 bases at J, with 4 bases between the two ends. The length of the CDR3 is 14 residues. Here the CDR3 DNA reads TGTGCCAGCAGCTTAGTAATCTCCTACAATGAGCAGTTCTTC. It specifies CASSLVISYNEQFF.

In its sample, this clonotype was seen many times. V is TRBV9 and J is TRBJ1-2; 12 positions agree with TRBD1. CDR3 size: 15 residues. The germline gives CDR1 SGDLS, CDR2 YYNGEE. The trim removed 3 bases at V and 6 bases at J, leaving 6 bases unmatched. The CDR3 DNA reads TGTGCCAGCAGCGAGGGGACAGGGGGCAAGGATGGCTACACCTTC. Residues: CASSEGTGGKDGYTF.

The chain joins TRBV29-1 to TRBJ2-7; D is unresolved. Trimming took 1 base from V and 2 from J, leaving 6 bases between them. Germline loops: CDR1 SQVTM, CDR2 ANQGSEA. The CDR3 covers 12 residues. In DNA form, the CDR3 reads TGCAGCGTTGAAGTGCGGACCTACGAGCAGTACTTC. Amino acid sequence: CSVEVRTYEQYF.

In this sample, this clonotype turned up many times. The genes are TRBV20-1 and TRBJ1-6; tentatively, D is TRBD1 (6 bases). This CDR3 region has 17 residues. Germline V gene data show CDR1 as DFQATT and CDR2 as SNEGSKA (reference sequence). Trimming left V 2 bases short and J 11 bases short, with 25 bases between. In DNA, the CDR3 is TGCAGTGCTAGACACTATCAGGACAGTGTCCAACCGCCACCCCTCCACTTT. This translates into CSARHYQDSVQPPPLHF.

This clonotype was found once. The rearrangement uses TRBV7-9 and TRBJ2-4; D is perhaps TRBD1 (6 bases). CDR1 SEHNR and CDR2 FQNEAQ come from the germline V gene (reference sequence). CDR3 length: 16 amino acids. V was shortened by 5 bases and J by 0 bases, with 14 bases between the two germline ends. CDR3 DNA sequence: TGTGCCAGCAGCCTAAATACAGGGAGAGCCAAAAACATTCAGTACTTC. This codes for CASSLNTGRAKNIQYF. Full variable domain (rest looked up from reference TRBV7-9 and TRBJ2-4): DTGVSQNPRHKITKRGQNVTFRCDPISEHNRLYWYRQTLGQGPEFLTYFQNEAQLEKSRLLSDRFSAERPKGSFSTLEIQRTEQGDSAMYLCASSLNTGRAKNIQYFGAGTRLSVL.

Many counts were recorded for this clonotype. The J gene is TRBJ1-2, the V gene TRBV5-1, with no clear D. CDR1 SGHRS and CDR2 YFSETQ come from the germline V gene. The CDR3 covers 14 residues. V was trimmed by 2 bases and J by 0 bases, leaving 8 bases between them. DNA of the CDR3: TGCGCCAGCAGCTTTTCCACGGCTAACTATGGCTACACCTTC. This translates into CASSFSTANYGYTF.

This clonotype was recorded many times. The genes are TRBV2 and TRBJ1-3, with a tentative D call TRBD1 (6 bases). The CDR3 loop spans 15 amino acids. V lost 4 bases and J 3 bases, leaving 13 bases between the germline ends. CDR1 and CDR2 from the germline V gene are SNHLY and FYNNEI. In DNA form, the CDR3 reads TGTGCCAGCAGTGGGCCCCCAGGGGTTGGAAACACCATATATTTT. Amino acid sequence: CASSGPPGVGNTIYF.

This clonotype was counted only a few times. This chain connects TRBV11-2 to TRBJ2-7; D remains ambiguous. The germline gives CDR1 SGHAT, CDR2 FQNNGV. The length of the CDR3 is 15 residues. The V gene lost 1 base and the J gene lost 2 bases, with 12 bases spanning the gap. The DNA for the CDR3 is TGTGCCAGCAGCTTAGGTTCAGGTCTCGCCTACGAGCAGTACTTC. It encodes CASSLGSGLAYEQYF.

This clonotype has at least ten counts. The junction departs from the called germline gene at one end, perhaps through a read error. This chain uses TRBV6-2 or TRBV6-3 with TRBJ1-5; D unclear. This CDR3 is built from 15 residues. Germline values: CDR1 MNHEY, CDR2 SVGEGT. CDR3 sequence (DNA): TGTGCCAGCAATTACTCTATTTTGACCAATCAGCCCCAGCATTTT. Translating it yields CASNYSILTNQPQHF.

At least ten counts were recorded for this clonotype. The V call is TRBV29-1, the J call TRBJ1-1; the D is unclear. This CDR3 is built from 13 residues. From germline, CDR1 is SQVTM and CDR2 ANQGSEA. Trimming left V 2 bases short and J 0 bases short, with 7 bases between. The CDR3, as DNA: TGCAGCGTTGAATCACAGATGAACACTGAAGCTTTCTTT. Protein product: CSVESQMNTEAFF.

In regard to this clonotype: This clone may be a read error of a much larger clone one base away. V usage is TRBV7-2 and J usage is TRBJ1-1, with a tentative D call TRBD1 (5 bases). The CDR3 sequence is 12 residues long. Germline values: CDR1 SGHTA, CDR2 FQGNSA. The CDR3 region is CASILGRGGAFF. The CDR3 DNA reads as TGTGCCAGCATCTTAGGCCGCGGGGGAGCTTTCTTT.

This clonotype was recorded many times. CDR3 nucleotide sequence: TGTGCCACTCTCAGCGGGGGCTACAATGAGCAGTTCTTC. As protein: CATLSGGYNEQFF. This chain connects TRBV15 to TRBJ2-1, with 8 bases identical to TRBD2. CDR1 and CDR2 (germline): LNHNV, YYDKDF (reference sequence). The CDR3 contains 13 residues. The J segment lost 3 bases and the V segment lost 9 bases, leaving 4 bases of the junction unmatched.

V gene TRBV9 combines with J gene TRBJ2-7, with TRBD2 matching 7 bases. V trimming: 3 bases; J trimming: 7 bases; junction bases outside the gene matches: 10. CDR3 size: 14 residues. The germline V gene has CDR1 SGDLS and CDR2 YYNGEE. CDR3 protein: CASSASAGEDEQYF. In DNA form, the CDR3 reads TGTGCCAGCAGCGCTTCCGCGGGAGAAGATGAGCAGTACTTC. The whole variable domain, filled in from reference TRBV9 and TRBJ2-7, reads DSGVTQTPKHLITATGQRVTLRCSPRSGDLSVYWYQQSLDQGLQFLIQYYNGEERAKGNILERFSAQQFPDLHSELNLSSLELGDSALYFCASSASAGEDEQYFGPGTRLTVT.

There are many counts of this clonotype. The genes are TRBV11-2 and TRBJ1-6; D is unresolved. This CDR3 spans 13 amino acids. Germline CDR1 reads SGHAT; CDR2 reads FQNNGV. The ends were cut back, 11 bases at V and 5 bases at J, with 13 bases in the middle. The CDR3 loop reads CAGRGSHNSPLHF. The CDR3 DNA reads as TGTGCCGGGCGGGGTTCCCATAATTCACCCCTCCACTTT.

This clonotype has at least ten counts. The J gene is TRBJ1-1, the V gene TRBV18, with a tentative D call TRBD1 (5 bases). This CDR3 is 13 amino acids long. V was trimmed by 5 bases and J by 1 base, leaving 8 bases between them. Per the germline V gene, CDR1 is KGHSH and CDR2 is LQKENI. CDR3 bases: TGTGCCAGCTCATCTACAGGGAACACTGAAGCTTTCTTT. Translating it yields CASSSTGNTEAFF. Combining the CDR3 with reference TRBV18 and TRBJ1-1 gives the whole variable domain NAGVMQNPRHLVRRRGQEARLRCSPMKGHSHVYWYRQLPEEGLKFMVYLQKENIIDESGMPKERFSAEFPKEGPSILRIQQVVRGDSAAYFCASSSTGNTEAFFGQGTRLTVV.

The table lists this clonotype with many counts. The CDR3 protein is CASTRDRGSYGYTF. DNA of the CDR3: TGTGCCAGCACCCGGGACAGGGGAAGCTATGGCTACACCTTC. The rearrangement links TRBV2 to TRBJ1-2; 10 positions agree with TRBD1. This CDR3 is built from 14 residues. Germline lookup yields CDR1 SNHLY and CDR2 FYNNEI. Trimming removed 7 bases from V and 4 bases from J; junction bases left unmatched: 6.

This clonotype has a handful of counts. V and J are TRBV30 and TRBJ1-1; 7 bases map to TRBD1. This CDR3 is 12 amino acids long. The ends lost 5 bases at V and 1 base at J; junction bases unmatched: 1. The germline CDR1 and CDR2 sequences are GTSNPN and SVGIG (reference sequence). CDR3 sequence: CAWHRGNTEAFF. CDR3 DNA sequence: TGTGCCTGGCACAGGGGGAACACTGAAGCTTTCTTT.

This clonotype was recorded many times. The CDR3 here is CASSESGGGDYTF. In DNA, the CDR3 is TGTGCCAGCAGTGAAAGTGGAGGGGGTGACTACACCTTC. The V and J genes are TRBV2 and TRBJ1-2, with a weak D call TRBD1 (6 bases). Deletions cut 2 bases from V and 10 bases from J, with 14 bases between. The CDR3 contains 13 residues. CDR1 and CDR2 (germline): SNHLY, FYNNEI.